A single T cell receptor beta chain is shown here with its context. No antigen is known for it. The sequencing template was cDNA reverse transcribed from extracted RNA. This table comes from immunoSEQ multiplex PCR, and its TCRdb copy is limited to in-frame clones, with some not included. The top ten clones hold 20% to 25% of a sample with about 42,000 clones, under 70% of them seen once. The treatment was: oral pan-JAK inhibitor, 5-10 mg twice daily. This CDR3 has 13 residues. V lost 5 bases and J 7 bases, leaving 15 bases between the germline ends. The germline V gene encodes CDR1 GTSNPN and CDR2 SVGIG (reference sequence). This sample is drawn from a study of CD8+ T cells in alopecia areata. About the research overall: At a dose of 5 to 10 mg twice daily, oral tofacitinib was given to treated patients. Study-level findings and limits: Tofacitinib yielded significantly lower scalp clonality and fewer expanded CD8+ clones among the top 100. Clonality exceeded that of normal scalp in lesional scalp, most notably in alopecia totalis/universalis.

The chain recombines TRBV30 with TRBJ2-1; D perhaps matches TRBD2 (5 bases). The specimen was CD8+ T cells sorted from blood, collected at week 4, from a patient treated with tofacitinib. The TCR sequence derives from a human donor with alopecia areata. CDR3 sequence: CAWQQSGVNEQFF. Here the CDR3 DNA reads TGTGCCTGGCAACAGTCCGGGGTGAATGAGCAGTTCTTC.